This passage covers 16 T cell receptor beta chains from one sample sequenced in a study of T cell responses to AZD1222 COVID-19 vaccine. Assay: immunoSEQ multiplex PCR; the TCRdb copy retains only in-frame clones and omits some. The sample has roughly 110,000 clones, around 90% seen once; the top ten hold 5% to 5.5%. Sequenced here: peripheral blood, sampled on day 0 of AZD1222 vaccination. The receptor set was obtained from an adult in good health.

The chain links TRBV11-2 to TRBJ2-1, with D perhaps assigned TRBD1 or TRBD2 (5 bases each). The CDR3 totals 14 residues. Deletions cut 1 base from V and 5 bases from J, with 9 bases between. Looked up from germline, CDR1 is SGHAT and CDR2 is FQNNGV. CDR3 sequence (DNA): TGTGCCAGCAGCTTAGTAGGGACCCACAATGAGCAGTTCTTC. Its protein product is CASSLVGTHNEQFF.

The genes are TRBV19 and TRBJ1-1; D not resolved. V lost 8 bases to trimming and J lost 0 bases, with 19 bases between them. The CDR3 is 16 residues long. Germline lookup yields CDR1 LNHDA and CDR2 SQIVND (reference sequence). For the CDR3, the DNA is TGTGCCAGTTCCCGGGAAGGAATAAGGGTGAACACTGAAGCTTTCTTT. Translated, it gives CASSREGIRVNTEAFF.

This rearrangement joins TRBV12-3 or TRBV12-4 to TRBJ1-4, with TRBD1 as a possible D gene (5 bases). The CDR3 sequence is 13 residues long. Deletions cut 7 bases from V and 1 base from J, with 7 bases between. In DNA form, the CDR3 reads TGTGCCAGCAACCAGGGAACTAATGAAAAACTGTTTTTT. Translating gives CASNQGTNEKLFF.

The CDR3 spells CATSRGSSNQPQHF. The CDR3 DNA is TGTGCCACCAGCAGGGGCAGTAGCAATCAGCCCCAGCATTTT. This chain uses TRBV15 with TRBJ1-5; D ambiguous. Germline V gene sequence: CDR1 LNHNV, CDR2 YYDKDF (reference sequence). The CDR3 totals 14 residues. Trimming shortened V by 3 bases and J by 0 bases, and 6 bases separated the two germline ends. Using reference TRBV15 and TRBJ1-5 for the parts outside the CDR3, the full variable domain is DAMVIQNPRYQVTQFGKPVTLSCSQTLNHNVMYWYQQKSSQAPKLLFHYYDKDFNNEADTPDNFQSRRPNTSFCFLDIRSPGLGDTAMYLCATSRGSSNQPQHFGDGTRLSIL.

This clone was seen more than once but under ten times. The V gene is TRBV6-4, the J gene TRBJ1-2; D remains unclear. The CDR3 consists of 15 residues. CDR1 and CDR2 from the germline V gene are MRHNA and SNTAGT. The V gene lost 8 bases and the J gene lost 0 bases, with 16 bases spanning the gap. DNA of the CDR3: TGTGCCAGCTGGAGCCTGGACTGCCCTAACTATGGCTACACCTTC. It encodes CASWSLDCPNYGYTF.

In DNA, the CDR3 is TGTGCCAGCAGTTTATGGGCCAGCGGAAGCACAGATACGCAGTATTTT. It yields the protein CASSLWASGSTDTQYF. V gene TRBV27 combines with J gene TRBJ2-3, with TRBD2 as a possible D gene (5 bases). The CDR3 covers 16 residues. Per the germline V gene, CDR1 is MNHEY and CDR2 is SMNVEV (reference sequence). V lost 1 base and J lost 0, with 11 bases in between.

The J gene is TRBJ2-3, the V gene TRBV10-3, with D perhaps given as TRBD1 or TRBD2 (7 bases each). V shed 10 bases and J shed 0 bases, with 17 bases lying between them. CDR3 length: 15 residues. From germline, CDR1 is ENHRY and CDR2 SYGVKD. CDR3 sequence: CATRGGLPSTDTQYF. CDR3 in DNA: TGTGCCACCAGGGGGGGACTCCCTAGCACAGATACGCAGTATTTT.

This rearrangement joins TRBV6-5 to TRBJ2-4; D is unresolved. The CDR3 contains 16 residues. Germline values: CDR1 MNHEY, CDR2 SVGAGI. Trimming pared 0 bases from V and 0 bases from J, leaving 9 bases between. The CDR3, as DNA: TGTGCCAGCAGTTACTCTCCCCTGGGAGCCAAAAACATTCAGTACTTC. Protein: CASSYSPLGAKNIQYF.

V usage is TRBV9 and J usage is TRBJ1-6; D gene unclear. Trimming took 3 bases from V and 7 from J, leaving 14 bases between them. The germline V gene has CDR1 SGDLS and CDR2 YYNGEE. The CDR3 is made up of 15 amino acids. The CDR3 DNA is TGTGCCAGCAGCGCCCGGACCAGTAGCAATTCACCCCTCCACTTT. Encoded protein: CASSARTSSNSPLHF.

As concerns this clone: Other DNA sequences in the sample encode the same CDR3. The chain joins TRBV19 to TRBJ2-7; 8 positions match TRBD1. This CDR3 has 14 amino acids. Germline V lookup: CDR1 LNHDA, CDR2 SQIVND (reference sequence). Trimming at V came to 4 bases and at J to 2 bases, leaving 4 bases not matched to a gene. The CDR3: CASSSGTGAYEQYF. The CDR3, as DNA: TGTGCCAGTAGTAGCGGGACAGGAGCCTACGAGCAGTACTTC. Complete variable domain (other parts from reference TRBV19 and TRBJ2-7): DGGITQSPKYLFRKEGQNVTLSCEQNLNHDAMYWYRQDPGQGLRLIYYSQIVNDFQKGDIAEGYSVSREKKESFPLTVTSAQKNPTAFYLCASSSGTGAYEQYFGPGTRLTVT.

The rearrangement joins TRBV7-9 to TRBJ2-7, with D perhaps assigned TRBD1 or TRBD2 (6 bases each). The ends were cut back, 5 bases at V and 0 bases at J, with 26 bases in the middle. Germline lookup yields CDR1 SEHNR and CDR2 FQNEAQ (reference sequence). The CDR3 length is 19 residues. This chain's CDR3 is CASSHTSGATAPLSYEQYF. DNA of the CDR3: TGTGCCAGCAGCCACACTTCGGGGGCGACAGCACCCCTCTCCTACGAGCAGTACTTC.

This chain connects TRBV6-5 to TRBJ1-4, with D possibly TRBD1 on 6 matching bases. The length of the CDR3 is 15 residues. Per germline, CDR1 MNHEY and CDR2 SVGAGI. The V end lost 6 bases, the J end lost 4 bases, and 15 bases lay between the germline ends. CDR3 bases: TGTGCCAGCAGCCCACCGGGACATAGTAATGAAAAACTGTTTTTT. Its translation is CASSPPGHSNEKLFF.

The J gene is TRBJ1-1, the V gene TRBV14; 9 positions match TRBD1. The CDR3 loop spans 14 amino acids. CDR1 and CDR2 (germline): SGHDN, FVKESK. Germline trimming cut 1 base from V and 6 bases from J; bases unmatched to any gene: 3. The CDR3 spells CASSQVRTGAEAFF. Here the CDR3 DNA reads TGTGCCAGCAGCCAAGTGAGGACAGGGGCTGAAGCTTTCTTT.

The chain has TRBV13 and TRBJ1-4; D gene uncertain. Trimming left V 2 bases short and J 2 bases short, with 3 bases between. The CDR3 contains 13 residues. Germline assignment: CDR1 PRHDT and CDR2 FYEKMQ (reference sequence). CDR3 in amino acids: CASSLRTNEKLFF. DNA for the CDR3: TGTGCCAGCAGCTTAAGGACTAATGAAAAACTGTTTTTT.

The rearrangement uses TRBV28 and TRBJ1-4; D is undetermined. Trimming took 5 bases from V and 7 from J, leaving 8 bases between them. The CDR3 spans 12 residues. The germline V gene encodes CDR1 MDHEN and CDR2 SYDVKM. The CDR3 protein is CASSPNVEKLFF. The CDR3 region has the DNA TGTGCCAGCAGTCCGAACGTTGAAAAACTGTTTTTT.

The rearrangement joins TRBV19 to TRBJ1-4, with D tentatively TRBD1 (6 bases). The V end was cut by 7 bases, the J end by 0 bases, with 15 bases between. This CDR3 contains 16 residues. CDR1 is LNHDA and CDR2 is SQIVND in the germline V gene (reference sequence). The CDR3 protein is CASTQGRRATNEKLFF. The DNA for the CDR3 is TGTGCCAGTACCCAGGGGCGGCGTGCAACTAATGAAAAACTGTTTTTT.